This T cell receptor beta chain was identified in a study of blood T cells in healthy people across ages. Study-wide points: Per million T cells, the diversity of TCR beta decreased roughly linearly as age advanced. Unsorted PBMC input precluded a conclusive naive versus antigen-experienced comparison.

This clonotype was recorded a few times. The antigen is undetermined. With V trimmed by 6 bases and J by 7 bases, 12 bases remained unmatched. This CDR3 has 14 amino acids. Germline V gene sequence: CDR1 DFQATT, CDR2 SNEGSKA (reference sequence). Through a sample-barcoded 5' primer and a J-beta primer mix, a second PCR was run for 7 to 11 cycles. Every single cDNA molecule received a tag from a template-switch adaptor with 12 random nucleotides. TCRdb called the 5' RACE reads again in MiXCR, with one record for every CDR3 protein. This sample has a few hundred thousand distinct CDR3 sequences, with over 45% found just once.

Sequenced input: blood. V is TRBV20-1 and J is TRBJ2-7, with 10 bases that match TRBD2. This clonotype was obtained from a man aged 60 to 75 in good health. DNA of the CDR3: TGCAGTGCCGCTCGTCTAGCGGGGGTCGGGGAGCAGTACTTC. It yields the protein CSAARLAGVGEQYF.